This T cell receptor (beta chain) was documented in a study of metastatic and nonmetastatic thyroid tumors. Study-wide background: Malignant and benign thyroid patients had repertoires compared in peripheral blood and tumor or nodule tissue.

Overall study findings and caveats: TCR beta diversity was reportedly significantly higher in malignant thyroid tumors than benign nodules, in blood and tumor.

Between the trimmed V and J ends, which lost 2 bases and 2 bases, there was a span of 10 bases. This CDR3 has 16 amino acids. From germline, CDR1 is SGHTA and CDR2 FQGNSA. Treatment of any kind had been given to no patient before thyroid surgery. Source study methods: CDR3 was compared across clinicopathological groups, and the resulting differences were used to build a distant-metastasis classifier for papillary thyroid cancer. MiXCR was used by TCRdb to re-call the PCR reads. TCRdb, rather than the study authors, made the V and J calls. The sample has roughly 22,000 clones, approximately 35% seen once. This clone is labeled as medium-sized (0.01 to 0.1%). Its antigen is unidentified.

V and J are TRBV7-2 and TRBJ2-6; no definite D call. The clonotype comes from a male donor with papillary thyroid cancer or a benign thyroid nodule (not recorded which). Some clones in this sample may be carry-over from other donors' samples. The sample consisted of blood. For the CDR3, the DNA is TGTGCCAGCAGCTTATTAGTTGGAGCTGGGGCCAACGTCCTGACTTTC. It specifies CASSLLVGAGANVLTF.